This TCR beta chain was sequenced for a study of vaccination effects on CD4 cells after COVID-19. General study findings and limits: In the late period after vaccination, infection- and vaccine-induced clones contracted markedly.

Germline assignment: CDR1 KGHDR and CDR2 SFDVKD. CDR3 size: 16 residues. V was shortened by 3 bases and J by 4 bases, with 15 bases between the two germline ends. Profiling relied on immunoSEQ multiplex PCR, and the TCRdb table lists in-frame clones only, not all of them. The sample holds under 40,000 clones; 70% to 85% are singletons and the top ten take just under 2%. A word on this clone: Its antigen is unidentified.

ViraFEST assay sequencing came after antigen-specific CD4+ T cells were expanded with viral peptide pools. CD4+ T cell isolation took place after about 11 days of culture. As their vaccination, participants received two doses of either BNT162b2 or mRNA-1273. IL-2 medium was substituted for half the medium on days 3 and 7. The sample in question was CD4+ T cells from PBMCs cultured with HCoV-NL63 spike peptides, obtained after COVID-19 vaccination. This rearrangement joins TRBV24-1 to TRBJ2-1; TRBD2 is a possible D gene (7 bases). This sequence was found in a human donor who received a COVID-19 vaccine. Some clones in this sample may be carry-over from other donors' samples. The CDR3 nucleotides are TGTGCCACCAGTGATGCCGGCGGGGGCGAATACAATGAGCAGTTCTTC. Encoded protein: CATSDAGGGEYNEQFF.